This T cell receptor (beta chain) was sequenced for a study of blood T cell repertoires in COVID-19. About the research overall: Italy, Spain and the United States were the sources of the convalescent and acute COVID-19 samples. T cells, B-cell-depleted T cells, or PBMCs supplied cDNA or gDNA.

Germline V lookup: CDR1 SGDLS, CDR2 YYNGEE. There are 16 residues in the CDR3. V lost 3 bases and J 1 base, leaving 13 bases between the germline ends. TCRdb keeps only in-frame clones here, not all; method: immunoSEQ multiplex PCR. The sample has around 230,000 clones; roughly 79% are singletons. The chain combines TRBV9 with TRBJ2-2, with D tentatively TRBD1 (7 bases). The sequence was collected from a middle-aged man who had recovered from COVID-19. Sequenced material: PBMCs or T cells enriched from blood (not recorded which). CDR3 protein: CASSARGDLNTGELFF. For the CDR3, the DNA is TGTGCCAGCAGCGCCAGGGGGGACTTGAACACCGGGGAGCTGTTTTTT.